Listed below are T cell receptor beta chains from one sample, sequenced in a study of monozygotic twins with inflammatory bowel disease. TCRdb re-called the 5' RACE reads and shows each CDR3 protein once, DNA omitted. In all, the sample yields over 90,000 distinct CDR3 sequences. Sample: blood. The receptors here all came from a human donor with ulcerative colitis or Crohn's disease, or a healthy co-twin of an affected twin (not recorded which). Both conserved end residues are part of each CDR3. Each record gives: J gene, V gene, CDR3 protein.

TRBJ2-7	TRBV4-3	CASSQSRSYEQYF
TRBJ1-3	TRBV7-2	CASRGQAFSGNTIYF
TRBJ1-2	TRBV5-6	CASSLDHMAGYTF
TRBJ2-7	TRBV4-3	CASSQDVMWSGSSYEQYF
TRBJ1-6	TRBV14	CASSQDPGYNSPLHF
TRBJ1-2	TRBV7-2	CASSPQGVGTNYGYTF
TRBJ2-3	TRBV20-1	CSASTSGRPTDTQYF
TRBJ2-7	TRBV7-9	CASLTTGDYEQYF
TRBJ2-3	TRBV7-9	CATPVGESSDTQYF
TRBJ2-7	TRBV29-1	CSVVSQSYEQYF
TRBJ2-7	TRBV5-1	CASRLTGSYEQYF
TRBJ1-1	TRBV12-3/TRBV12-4	CASTKLDGANTEAFF
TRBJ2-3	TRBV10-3	CAISDSGSTDTQYF
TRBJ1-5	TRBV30	CAWSRTGGQPQHF
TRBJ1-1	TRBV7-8	CASSLAGMNTEAFF
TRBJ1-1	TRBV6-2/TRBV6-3	CASSYLVVGGSLGIMNTEAFF
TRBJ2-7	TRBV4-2	CASSQDVYEQYF
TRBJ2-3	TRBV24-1	CATQRTSGADTQYF
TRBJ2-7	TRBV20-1	CSASDWPPPLDSYEQYF
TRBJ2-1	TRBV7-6	CASSSTSGGQRGNEQFF
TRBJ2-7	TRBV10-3	CAIKGNSYEQYF
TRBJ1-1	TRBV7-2	CASSLVEVKGTTEAFF
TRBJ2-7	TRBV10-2	CASSEYSYEQYF
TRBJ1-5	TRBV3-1	CASSQENGMQPQHF
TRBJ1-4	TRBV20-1	CSARGMGSFGEKLFF
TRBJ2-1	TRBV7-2	CASSRTTMYNEQFF
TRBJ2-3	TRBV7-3	CASSLSGGFTDTQYF
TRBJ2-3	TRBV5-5	CASSLGGFTDTQYF
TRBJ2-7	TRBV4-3	CASSQDPGGYEQYF
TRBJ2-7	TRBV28	CASSRRYEQYF
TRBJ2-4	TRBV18	CASSPGVGNSKNIQYF
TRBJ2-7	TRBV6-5	CASSYTWGSPSSYEQYF
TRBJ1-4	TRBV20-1	CSVGSGEKLFF
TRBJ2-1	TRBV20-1	CSAKRSGSYNEQFF
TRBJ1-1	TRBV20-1	CSARRQTSTEAFF
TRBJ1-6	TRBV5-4	CASSSRLGSPLHF
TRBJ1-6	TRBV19	CASERQGNNSPLHF
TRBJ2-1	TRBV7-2	CASSGFGGSSGHEQFF
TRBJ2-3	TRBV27	CASSSGLARDTQYF
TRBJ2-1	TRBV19	CASSGEGPHEQFF
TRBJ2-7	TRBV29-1	CSVELGSTPSYEQYF
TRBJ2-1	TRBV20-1	CRAKQLAGDYNEQFF
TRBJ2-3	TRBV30	CALTVNTDTQYF
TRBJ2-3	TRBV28	CATIRASFTDTQYF
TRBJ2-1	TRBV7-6	CASSSLTGTEQFF
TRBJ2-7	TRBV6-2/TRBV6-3	CASSMDSNYEQYF
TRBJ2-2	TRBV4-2	CASSGRTTYTGELFF
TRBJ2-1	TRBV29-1	CSGGHGGAYNEQFF
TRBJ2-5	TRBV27	CASSFILGETQYF
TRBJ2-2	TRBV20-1	CSASRLSGEINTGELFF
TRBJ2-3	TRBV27	CASSFGRSTDTQYF
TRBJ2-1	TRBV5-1	CASSLRDRGPNEQFF
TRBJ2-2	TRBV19	CASHTGSTGELFF